This entry describes one TCR beta chain. Its antigen is not identified. The CDR3 is made up of 16 amino acids. Deletions cut 0 bases from V and 0 bases from J, with 12 bases between. Germline CDR1 reads GTSNPN; CDR2 reads SVGIG (reference sequence). The data stem from a study of cytomegalovirus exposure and HLA in healthy donors. Study summary: Earlier results showed approximately 110 million unique TCR beta sequences derived from 150 million to 200 million T cells.

Study findings and constraints: It is likely that the observed cluster of highly shared sequence variants was a sequencing artifact. An analysis done earlier found most TCR beta V segments productive about 90% or about 30% of the time. In a later analysis, TCR association rates varied by HLA locus: DRB1 most, HLA-C fewest.

In the PCR, 60 Vbeta and 13 Jbeta primers were used. This table comes from immunoSEQ multiplex PCR, and its TCRdb copy is limited to in-frame clones, with some not included. Of 160,000 or so clones in the sample, over 70% were seen once. The material sequenced was PBMCs. The TCR comes from a man aged 30-40 years in good health and CMV-seronegative. This chain joins TRBV30 and TRBJ1-3; maybe TRBD1 (5 bases). The CDR3 DNA reads TGTGCCTGGAGTGTACGACTAGGGGTCTCTGGAAACACCATATATTTT. It specifies CAWSVRLGVSGNTIYF.